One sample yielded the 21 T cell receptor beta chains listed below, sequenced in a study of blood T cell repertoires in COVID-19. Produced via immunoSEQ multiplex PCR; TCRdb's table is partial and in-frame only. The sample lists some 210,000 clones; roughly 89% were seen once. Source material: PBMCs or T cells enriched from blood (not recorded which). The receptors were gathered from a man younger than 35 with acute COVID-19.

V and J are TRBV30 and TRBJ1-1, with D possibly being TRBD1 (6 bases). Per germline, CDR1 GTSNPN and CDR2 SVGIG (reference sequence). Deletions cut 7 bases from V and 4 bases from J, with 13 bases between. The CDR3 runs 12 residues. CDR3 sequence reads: CASQRGFTEAFF. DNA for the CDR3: TGTGCCTCCCAGAGGGGGTTCACTGAAGCTTTCTTT.

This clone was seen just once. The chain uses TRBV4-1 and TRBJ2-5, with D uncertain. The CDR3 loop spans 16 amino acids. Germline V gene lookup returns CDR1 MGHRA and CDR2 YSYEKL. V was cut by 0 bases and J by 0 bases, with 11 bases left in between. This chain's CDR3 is CASSQEAQTYQETQYF. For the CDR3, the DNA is TGCGCCAGCAGCCAAGAGGCCCAGACTTACCAAGAGACCCAGTACTTC.

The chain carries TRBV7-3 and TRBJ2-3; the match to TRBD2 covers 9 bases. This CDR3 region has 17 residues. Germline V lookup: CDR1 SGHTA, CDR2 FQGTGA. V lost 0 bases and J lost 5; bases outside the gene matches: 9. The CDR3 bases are TGTGCCAGCAGCTTAACTTCAGCGGGAGGAACTGGAGATACGCAGTATTTT. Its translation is CASSLTSAGGTGDTQYF. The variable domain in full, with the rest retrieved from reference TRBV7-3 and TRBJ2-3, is GAGVSQTPSNKVTEKGKYVELRCDPISGHTALYWYRQSLGQGPEFLIYFQGTGAADDSGLPNDRFFAVRPEGSVSTLKIQRTERGDSAVYLCASSLTSAGGTGDTQYFGPGTRLTVL.

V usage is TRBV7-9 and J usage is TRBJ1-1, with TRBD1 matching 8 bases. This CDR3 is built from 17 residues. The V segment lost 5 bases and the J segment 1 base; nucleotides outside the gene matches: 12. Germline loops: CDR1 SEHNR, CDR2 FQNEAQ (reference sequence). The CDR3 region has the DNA TGTGCCAGCAGCCAGAGGGGCAGGGGGCATGGGAACACTGAAGCTTTCTTT. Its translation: CASSQRGRGHGNTEAFF.

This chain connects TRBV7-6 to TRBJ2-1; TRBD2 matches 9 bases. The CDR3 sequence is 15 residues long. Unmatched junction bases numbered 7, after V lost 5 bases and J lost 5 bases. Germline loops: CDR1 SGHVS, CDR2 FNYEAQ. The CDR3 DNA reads TGTGCCAGCAGCCCTCCTAGCGGGATCGACAATGAGCAGTTCTTC. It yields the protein CASSPPSGIDNEQFF.

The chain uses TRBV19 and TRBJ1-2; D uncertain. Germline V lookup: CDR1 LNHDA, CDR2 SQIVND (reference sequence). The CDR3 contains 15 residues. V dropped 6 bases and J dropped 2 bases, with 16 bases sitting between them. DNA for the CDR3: TGTGCCAGTAGAACCAGTGAGGGAGGAAACTATGGCTACACCTTC. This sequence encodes CASRTSEGGNYGYTF.

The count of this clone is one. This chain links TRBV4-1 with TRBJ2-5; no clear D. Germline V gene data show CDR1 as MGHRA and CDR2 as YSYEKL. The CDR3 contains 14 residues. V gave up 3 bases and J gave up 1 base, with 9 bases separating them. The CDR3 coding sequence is TGCGCCAGCAGCCAGCTAATTGGCCAAGAGACCCAGTACTTC. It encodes CASSQLIGQETQYF.

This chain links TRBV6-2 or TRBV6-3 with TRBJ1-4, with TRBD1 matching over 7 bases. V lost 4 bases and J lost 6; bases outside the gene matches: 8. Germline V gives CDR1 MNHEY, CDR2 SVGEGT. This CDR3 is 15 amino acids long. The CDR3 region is CASSSPDREHEKLFF. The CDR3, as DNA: TGTGCCAGCAGTTCCCCCGACAGGGAACATGAAAAACTGTTTTTT.

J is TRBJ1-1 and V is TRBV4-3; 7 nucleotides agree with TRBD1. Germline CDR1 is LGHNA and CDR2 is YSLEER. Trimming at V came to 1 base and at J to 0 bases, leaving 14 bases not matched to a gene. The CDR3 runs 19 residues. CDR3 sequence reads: CASSQVFFDRALVNTEAFF. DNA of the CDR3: TGCGCCAGCAGCCAAGTATTTTTCGACAGGGCTCTTGTGAACACTGAAGCTTTCTTT.

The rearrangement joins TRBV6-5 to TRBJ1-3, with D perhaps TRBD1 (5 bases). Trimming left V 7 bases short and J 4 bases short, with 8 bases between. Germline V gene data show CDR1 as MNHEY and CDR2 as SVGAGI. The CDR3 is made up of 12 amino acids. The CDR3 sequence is CASTAGGNTIYF. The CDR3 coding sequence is TGTGCCAGCACGGCAGGGGGAAACACCATATATTTT.

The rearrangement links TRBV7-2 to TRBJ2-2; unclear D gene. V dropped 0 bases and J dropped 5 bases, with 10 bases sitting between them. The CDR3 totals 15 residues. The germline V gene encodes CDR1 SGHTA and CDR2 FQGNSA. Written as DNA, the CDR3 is TGTGCCAGCAGCTTAGCGCGAAAAACTACCGGGGAGCTGTTTTTT. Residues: CASSLARKTTGELFF.

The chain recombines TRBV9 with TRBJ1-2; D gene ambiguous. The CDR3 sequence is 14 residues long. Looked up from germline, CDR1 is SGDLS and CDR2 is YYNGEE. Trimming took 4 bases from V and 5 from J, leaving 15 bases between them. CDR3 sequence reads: CASSTDTYKYGYTF. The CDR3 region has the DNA TGTGCCAGCAGCACCGACACGTATAAGTATGGCTACACCTTC.

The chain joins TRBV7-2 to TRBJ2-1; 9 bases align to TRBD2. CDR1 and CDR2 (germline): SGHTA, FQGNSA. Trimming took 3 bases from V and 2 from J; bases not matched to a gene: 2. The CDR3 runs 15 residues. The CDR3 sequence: CASSLGGRAYNEQFF. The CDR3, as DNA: TGTGCCAGCAGCTTGGGCGGGAGGGCCTACAATGAGCAGTTCTTC.

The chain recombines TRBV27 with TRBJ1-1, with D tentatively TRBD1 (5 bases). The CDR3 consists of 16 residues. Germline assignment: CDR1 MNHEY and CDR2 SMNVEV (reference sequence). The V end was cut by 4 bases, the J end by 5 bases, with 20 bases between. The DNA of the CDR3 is TGTGCCAGCAGTTCGCCGAATATGGGGGAGGGGACTGAAGCTTTCTTT. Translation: CASSSPNMGEGTEAFF.

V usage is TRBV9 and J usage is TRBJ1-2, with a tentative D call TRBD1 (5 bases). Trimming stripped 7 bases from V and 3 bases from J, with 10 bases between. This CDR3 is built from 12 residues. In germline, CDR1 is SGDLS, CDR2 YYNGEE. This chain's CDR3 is CASLGGDYGYTF. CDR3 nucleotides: TGTGCCAGCCTGGGGGGGGACTATGGCTACACCTTC. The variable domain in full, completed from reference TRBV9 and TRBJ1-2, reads DSGVTQTPKHLITATGQRVTLRCSPRSGDLSVYWYQQSLDQGLQFLIQYYNGEERAKGNILERFSAQQFPDLHSELNLSSLELGDSALYFCASLGGDYGYTFGSGTRLTVV.

The CDR3 DNA is TGCGCCAGCGCATCCGCGCCGGGGACAGGGTTTACAGATACGCAGTATTTT. Protein product: CASASAPGTGFTDTQYF. This rearrangement joins TRBV5-1 to TRBJ2-3, with TRBD1 matching 9 bases. The germline CDR1 and CDR2 sequences are SGHRS and YFSETQ. Trimming took 7 bases from V and 3 from J; bases not matched to a gene: 15. This CDR3 region has 17 residues.

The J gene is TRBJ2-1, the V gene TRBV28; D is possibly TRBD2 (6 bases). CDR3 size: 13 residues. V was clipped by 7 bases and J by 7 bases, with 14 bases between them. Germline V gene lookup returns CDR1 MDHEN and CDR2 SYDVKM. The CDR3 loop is CASTPGLPNEQFF. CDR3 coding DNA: TGTGCCAGCACCCCGGGACTTCCGAATGAGCAGTTCTTC.

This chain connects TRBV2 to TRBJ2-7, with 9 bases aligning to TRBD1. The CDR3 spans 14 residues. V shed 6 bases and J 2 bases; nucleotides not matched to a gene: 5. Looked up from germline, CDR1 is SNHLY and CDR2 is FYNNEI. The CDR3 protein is CASRGTGRPYEQYF. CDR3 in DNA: TGTGCCAGCAGGGGGACAGGGCGACCCTACGAGCAGTACTTC.

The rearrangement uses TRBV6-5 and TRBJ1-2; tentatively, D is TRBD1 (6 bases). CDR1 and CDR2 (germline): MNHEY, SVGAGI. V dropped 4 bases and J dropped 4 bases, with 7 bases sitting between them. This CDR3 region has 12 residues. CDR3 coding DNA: TGTGCCAGCAGTTGGGGGCCCTATGGCTACACCTTC. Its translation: CASSWGPYGYTF.

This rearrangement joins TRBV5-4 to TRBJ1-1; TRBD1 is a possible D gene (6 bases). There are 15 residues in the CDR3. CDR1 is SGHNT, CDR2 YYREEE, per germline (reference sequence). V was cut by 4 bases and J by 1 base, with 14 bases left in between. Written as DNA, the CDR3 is TGTGCCAGCAGCATACAGGGAGGGACGAACACTGAAGCTTTCTTT. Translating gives CASSIQGGTNTEAFF.

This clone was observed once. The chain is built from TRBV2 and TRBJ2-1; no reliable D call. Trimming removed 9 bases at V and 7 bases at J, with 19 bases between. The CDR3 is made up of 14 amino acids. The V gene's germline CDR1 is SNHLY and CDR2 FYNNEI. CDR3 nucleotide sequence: TGTGCCAGTCTGAATAAATGGGCGAATAATGAGCAGTTCTTC. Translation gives CASLNKWANNEQFF.